These 21 T cell receptor beta chains were all obtained from the same sample, sequenced in a study of cytomegalovirus exposure and HLA in healthy donors. PCR amplification relied on 60 Vbeta primers (plus 13 Jbeta primers). Produced via immunoSEQ multiplex PCR; TCRdb's table is partial and in-frame only. The top ten clones hold 2.2% of a sample with over 100,000 clones, about 60% of them seen once. Sequenced input: PBMCs. These receptors were obtained from a woman aged 25 to 39 in good health and CMV-seronegative.

V usage is TRBV7-8 and J usage is TRBJ2-2; 7 positions match TRBD1. Losses at the gene ends were 4 bases for V and 6 bases for J; bases not matched to a gene: 5. Looked up from germline, CDR1 is SGHVS and CDR2 is FQNEAQ. The CDR3 contains 14 residues. The CDR3 DNA reads as TGTGCCAGCAGCTCCGACAGGGTATCCGGGGAGCTGTTTTTT. Protein: CASSSDRVSGELFF. The complete variable domain, with remaining parts taken from reference TRBV7-8 and TRBJ2-2, reads GAGVSQSPRYKVAKRGQDVALRCDPISGHVSLFWYQQALGQGPEFLTYFQNEAQLDKSGLPSDRFFAERPEGSVSTLKIQRTQQEDSAVYLCASSSDRVSGELFFGEGSRLTVL.

This sequence joins TRBV19 and TRBJ1-2; D perhaps matches TRBD1 (5 bases). This CDR3 is built from 13 residues. Looked up from germline, CDR1 is LNHDA and CDR2 is SQIVND (reference sequence). V was cut by 5 bases and J by 7 bases, with 14 bases left in between. The CDR3 sequence is CASSLLGQGGYTF. DNA of the CDR3: TGTGCCAGTAGTCTCCTCGGGCAGGGTGGCTACACCTTC.

This chain connects TRBV7-3 to TRBJ2-3, with 11 bases identical to TRBD2. Trimming cost V 4 bases and J 2 bases; bases outside gene matches: 5. Germline CDR1 SGHTA, CDR2 FQGTGA. This CDR3 has 16 residues. CDR3 sequence: CASSSGTSGTTDTQYF. In nucleotides, the CDR3 is TGTGCCAGCAGCTCTGGGACTAGCGGAACCACAGATACGCAGTATTTT.

The CDR3 DNA follows: TGTGCCAGCAGCTTAGTGGGGGGACTAGCGGGAGATACGCAGTATTTT. Protein: CASSLVGGLAGDTQYF. The genes are TRBV11-2 and TRBJ2-3, with 12 bases that match TRBD2. The junction had 4 bases not matched to a gene; V was cut back by 1 base and J by 5 bases. Germline assignment: CDR1 SGHAT and CDR2 FQNNGV. The CDR3 is 16 residues long.

The V call is TRBV25-1, the J call TRBJ1-3, with a weak D call TRBD1 (5 bases). In germline, CDR1 is MGHDK, CDR2 SYGVNS. The CDR3 is 15 residues long. Trimming removed 9 bases from V and 0 bases from J, with 15 bases in between. This CDR3 is CASAPDTDSGNTIYF. The DNA of the CDR3 is TGTGCCAGTGCCCCGGACACCGACTCTGGAAACACCATATATTTT. Full variable domain (missing parts from reference TRBV25-1 and TRBJ1-3): EADIYQTPRYLVIGTGKKITLECSQTMGHDKMYWYQQDPGMELHLIHYSYGVNSTEKGDLSSESTVSRIRTEHFPLTLESARPSHTSQYLCASAPDTDSGNTIYFGEGSWLTVV.

The V call is TRBV28, the J call TRBJ2-1; D perhaps matches TRBD2 (5 bases). The CDR3 is 13 amino acids. Germline CDR1 and CDR2: MDHEN and SYDVKM. V gave up 7 bases and J gave up 0 bases, with 7 bases separating them. The CDR3 coding sequence is TGTGCCAGCATTAGCGTCTCCTACAATGAGCAGTTCTTC. Its translation is CASISVSYNEQFF.

The chain recombines TRBV7-9 with TRBJ2-2; D gene uncertain. The V end lost 7 bases, the J end lost 0 bases, and 21 bases lay between the germline ends. CDR1 SEHNR and CDR2 FQNEAQ come from the germline V gene (reference sequence). The CDR3 is made up of 18 amino acids. The DNA of the CDR3 is TGTGCCAGCATCAATCGGTGGTCAGGCCAACCGAACACCGGGGAGCTGTTTTTT. Its protein is CASINRWSGQPNTGELFF.

This clone was counted only a few times. The rearrangement links TRBV4-2 to TRBJ1-4, with D tentatively TRBD1 (6 bases). The CDR3 spans 16 residues. V was shortened by 4 bases and J by 2 bases, with 14 bases between the two germline ends. The germline CDR1 and CDR2 sequences are LGHNA and YNFKEQ. CDR3 nucleotide sequence: TGTGCCAGCAGCCCGAGTGGGGGCAAGACTAATGAAAAACTGTTTTTT. Protein sequence: CASSPSGGKTNEKLFF.

This clone showed up just once. The chain links TRBV4-3 to TRBJ2-5, with 14 bases that match TRBD2. The CDR3 runs 19 residues. The germline V gene encodes CDR1 LGHNA and CDR2 YSLEER. The V and J ends lost 0 bases and 1 base, in that order; junction bases with no gene match: 7. This chain's CDR3 is CASSQDPGLAGGPQETQYF. CDR3 DNA: TGCGCCAGCAGCCAAGACCCCGGACTAGCGGGAGGCCCCCAAGAGACCCAGTACTTC.

This clone has just a few counts. The chain links TRBV29-1 to TRBJ2-1; unclear D gene. CDR1 is SQVTM, CDR2 ANQGSEA, per germline. V was shortened by 5 bases and J by 7 bases, with 6 bases between the two germline ends. This CDR3 region has 10 residues. The CDR3 protein is CSVQNNEQFF. The CDR3 DNA sequence: TGCAGCGTTCAGAATAATGAGCAGTTCTTC.

The chain recombines TRBV5-4 with TRBJ2-1; D possibly corresponds to TRBD2 (6 bases). The CDR3 is 15 residues long. The V end was cut by 4 bases, the J end by 4 bases, with 15 bases between. The germline V gene encodes CDR1 SGHNT and CDR2 YYREEE (reference sequence). CDR3 nucleotides: TGTGCCAGCAGCGGAATGGGAGGAATATACAATGAGCAGTTCTTC. This gives the protein CASSGMGGIYNEQFF.

V is TRBV27 and J is TRBJ2-2; TRBD2 matches at 7 bases. This CDR3 contains 13 residues. J lost 4 bases, V lost 6 bases, and 2 bases had no gene match. Germline V gives CDR1 MNHEY, CDR2 SMNVEV (reference sequence). CDR3 nucleotides: TGTGCCAGCAGGGGGGGGTGCACCGGGGAGCTGTTTTTT. The encoded protein is CASRGGCTGELFF.

This chain uses TRBV19 with TRBJ2-3; the match to TRBD2 covers 9 bases. Germline V gene data show CDR1 as LNHDA and CDR2 as SQIVND (reference sequence). After removal of 5 bases from V and 5 bases from J, the junction contained 8 bases not matched to a gene. The CDR3 sequence is 15 residues long. DNA of the CDR3: TGTGCCAGTAGTGACGCGGGAGGGCCGGGAGATACGCAGTATTTT. Translating it yields CASSDAGGPGDTQYF.

V gene TRBV5-8 combines with J gene TRBJ2-1; D is ambiguous. Germline assignment: CDR1 SGHTS and CDR2 YDEGEE. CDR3 length equals 12 residues. The V end lost 2 bases, the J end lost 7 bases, and 7 bases lay between the germline ends. The CDR3 nucleotides read TGTGCCAGCAGCTTCTCGGGTAATGAGCAGTTCTTC. Translated, it gives CASSFSGNEQFF.

V and J are TRBV28 and TRBJ2-7, with 11 bases aligning to TRBD2. From germline, CDR1 is MDHEN and CDR2 SYDVKM. The ends lost 5 bases at V and 3 bases at J; junction bases unmatched: 3. CDR3 length equals 14 residues. CDR3 DNA: TGTGCCAGCAGTCGAACTAGCGGGGGCTACGAGCAGTACTTC. This codes for CASSRTSGGYEQYF.

CDR3 nucleotide sequence: TGTGCCAGCAGTGATGAGGTGAACACTGAAGCTTTCTTT. Encoded protein: CASSDEVNTEAFF. The chain carries TRBV2 and TRBJ1-1; D not resolved. Germline-derived CDR1 and CDR2 are SNHLY and FYNNEI. Trimming shortened V by 3 bases and J by 0 bases, and 5 bases separated the two germline ends. The CDR3 totals 13 residues.

The chain couples TRBV30 to TRBJ1-5, with 7 positions matching TRBD1. V shed 2 bases and J 0 bases; nucleotides not matched to a gene: 4. Germline values: CDR1 GTSNPN, CDR2 SVGIG (reference sequence). The CDR3 loop spans 15 amino acids. CDR3 amino acids: CAWSPGTVSNQPQHF. The CDR3 DNA follows: TGTGCCTGGAGTCCGGGGACAGTTAGCAATCAGCCCCAGCATTTT.

The chain recombines TRBV13 with TRBJ2-7, with 9 bases aligning to TRBD2. CDR3 size: 15 residues. J lost 0 bases, V lost 0 bases, and 0 bases had no gene match. Germline V gene lookup returns CDR1 PRHDT and CDR2 FYEKMQ (reference sequence). CDR3 coding DNA: TGTGCCAGCAGCTTAGGACTAGCGGGCTCCTACGAGCAGTACTTC. Its translation is CASSLGLAGSYEQYF.

The genes are TRBV30 and TRBJ2-7; a weak D match, TRBD1 (5 bases). CDR3 length equals 13 residues. Germline values: CDR1 GTSNPN, CDR2 SVGIG (reference sequence). Trimming took off 3 bases at V and 2 bases at J, with 11 bases between the two ends. Written as DNA, the CDR3 is TGTGCCTGGAGCTCAGGGCAGACCTACGAGCAGTACTTC. It translates to CAWSSGQTYEQYF.

This sequence joins TRBV11-3 and TRBJ1-4; no firm D call. The V end lost 0 bases, the J end lost 0 bases, and 8 bases lay between the germline ends. Germline CDR1 reads SGHNT; CDR2 reads YENEEA. The CDR3 spans 16 residues. CDR3 coding DNA: TGTGCCAGCAGCTTAGACTACACAGCAACTAATGAAAAACTGTTTTTT. Translating gives CASSLDYTATNEKLFF.

V gene TRBV6-1 combines with J gene TRBJ2-2, with 10 bases lining up with TRBD2. Germline V CDR1 and CDR2: MNHNS, SASEGT. V was pared by 6 bases and J by 4 bases, with 5 bases of the junction left unmatched. The CDR3 covers 15 residues. Here the CDR3 DNA reads TGTGCCAGCAGGGATTTAGCGGGAGGCACCGGGGAGCTGTTTTTT. It translates to CASRDLAGGTGELFF.